The 5 T cell receptor beta chains listed next were all sequenced from one sample in a study of T cells in Graves' hyperthyroidism and ophthalmopathy. There were TCR beta CDR3 regions amplified from RNA transcripts. When the TCR CDR3 underwent first-round RT-PCR, the HTBI primer set was used. TCRdb ran MiXCR on the multiplex PCR reads and lists one entry per CDR3 protein. The sample holds some 350,000 distinct CDR3 sequences; approximately 20% are singletons and the top ten take 3% to 4.5%. Specimen: blood. The receptors were sampled from a woman under 30 with Graves' hyperthyroidism.

This clonotype was picked up many times. The DNA of the CDR3 is TGTGCCATCAGCTCAGGGGGCGGCTACGAGCAGTACTTC. Its protein product is CAISSGGGYEQYF. The gene calls are TRBV10-3 and TRBJ2-7; 8 bases fit TRBD1. Germline V gene lookup returns CDR1 ENHRY and CDR2 SYGVKD. J was trimmed by 3 bases and V by 6 bases; bases with no gene match: 4. The CDR3 has 13 amino acids.

Only a few counts were recorded for this clonotype. V gene TRBV10-3 combines with J gene TRBJ2-5, with 9 bases lining up with TRBD2. Germline V CDR1 and CDR2: ENHRY, SYGVKD. V lost 0 bases, J lost 8 bases, and 7 bases stayed unmatched. CDR3 length: 15 residues. The CDR3 here is CAISESRGGADTQYF. CDR3 coding DNA: TGTGCCATCAGTGAGTCTCGCGGGGGGGCCGATACCCAGTACTTC.

In this sample, this clonotype turned up many times. This chain joins TRBV2 and TRBJ1-1, with a possible D match to TRBD1 (6 bases). Germline V gene lookup returns CDR1 SNHLY and CDR2 FYNNEI. This CDR3 has 16 residues. Trimming removed 6 bases from V and 5 bases from J, with 22 bases in between. The CDR3 here is CASSEDRDTRRTEAFF. The DNA of the CDR3 is TGTGCCAGCAGCGAGGACAGAGATACCCGTAGGACTGAAGCTTTCTTT.

This clonotype was detected many times. V is TRBV15 and J is TRBJ2-7; the D gene is possibly TRBD1 (6 bases). From germline, CDR1 is LNHNV and CDR2 YYDKDF (reference sequence). The CDR3 length is 14 residues. With 5 bases removed from V and 5 bases from J, the gap between germline ends came to 16 bases. DNA of the CDR3: TGTGCCACCAGCCGTTACAGGGTGGGCGACGAGCAGTACTTC. This gives the protein CATSRYRVGDEQYF.

This clonotype was counted at least ten times. The rearrangement uses TRBV5-5 and TRBJ2-2, with D perhaps TRBD1 (6 bases). The CDR3 totals 14 residues. V was cut by 0 bases and J by 6 bases, with 9 bases left in between. Per the germline V gene, CDR1 is SGHKS and CDR2 is YYEKEE (reference sequence). The CDR3 sequence: CASSLGTASGELFF. CDR3 nucleotide sequence: TGTGCCAGCAGCTTGGGGACAGCCTCCGGGGAGCTGTTTTTT.